These 15 T cell receptor beta chains originate from one sample sequenced in a study of T cell responses to AZD1222 COVID-19 vaccine. Measured with immunoSEQ multiplex PCR; TCRdb has only the in-frame clones, and not every one. The sample records some 150,000 clones, roughly 90% being singletons. The source material was peripheral blood, sampled 28 days after the second AZD1222 dose. Source of these receptors: an adult who received the AZD1222 COVID-19 vaccine.

The gene calls are TRBV2 and TRBJ2-2, with 8 bases identical to TRBD2. The germline gives CDR1 SNHLY, CDR2 FYNNEI. Trimming cost V 6 bases and J 2 bases; bases outside gene matches: 8. This CDR3 has 16 residues. The CDR3 DNA is TGTGCCAGCAGCCACGCGGGGGGACTTAACACCGGGGAGCTGTTTTTT. It translates to CASSHAGGLNTGELFF.

V and J are TRBV20-1 and TRBJ1-2; the D is unclear. V was cut by 3 bases and J by 10 bases, with 15 bases left in between. The CDR3 covers 12 residues. Germline CDR1 is DFQATT and CDR2 is SNEGSKA (reference sequence). The CDR3 sequence is CSASPGPTAYTF. The CDR3, as DNA: TGCAGTGCTAGTCCCGGGCCTACTGCCTACACCTTC.

There are a few counts of this clone. V is TRBV7-9 and J is TRBJ1-6; perhaps TRBD1 as D (5 bases). Germline V CDR1 and CDR2: SEHNR, FQNEAQ (reference sequence). The CDR3 is 14 amino acids. The V gene lost 5 bases and the J gene lost 6 bases, with 11 bases spanning the gap. Here the CDR3 reads CASSHRGLNSPLHF. DNA for the CDR3: TGTGCCAGCAGCCACCGGGGCCTTAATTCACCCCTCCACTTT.

This clone appeared a single time. V is TRBV7-8 and J is TRBJ1-1, with D uncertain. The V and J ends lost 7 bases and 1 base respectively, with 10 bases between them. Per the germline V gene, CDR1 is SGHVS and CDR2 is FQNEAQ. The CDR3 loop spans 13 amino acids. The CDR3 loop is CASIRHQNTEAFF. The CDR3 region has the DNA TGTGCCAGCATCCGGCACCAGAACACTGAAGCTTTCTTT.

The V gene is TRBV7-2, the J gene TRBJ2-2; 12 bases fit TRBD2. The germline V gene encodes CDR1 SGHTA and CDR2 FQGNSA. The ends lost 6 bases at V and 4 bases at J; junction bases unmatched: 6. The length of the CDR3 is 16 residues. The CDR3 region has the DNA TGTGCCAGCAGGGCTAGCGGGGGGGCCATCACCGGGGAGCTGTTTTTT. Its translation: CASRASGGAITGELFF.

CDR3 loop: CASSLWPGKAEAFF. CDR3 coding DNA: TGTGCCAGCAGTTTATGGCCAGGGAAGGCTGAAGCTTTCTTT. V gene TRBV27 combines with J gene TRBJ1-1; tentatively, D is TRBD1 (5 bases). Germline CDR1 reads MNHEY; CDR2 reads SMNVEV (reference sequence). CDR3 length equals 14 residues. V lost 1 base and J 6 bases, leaving 12 bases between the germline ends.

V usage is TRBV7-2 and J usage is TRBJ2-2; a weak D match, TRBD1 (5 bases). The CDR3 covers 14 residues. With 6 bases removed from V and 1 base from J, the gap between germline ends came to 9 bases. Germline V lookup: CDR1 SGHTA, CDR2 FQGNSA. CDR3 protein: CASSRQLNTGELFF. The CDR3 DNA reads TGTGCCAGCAGTCGACAGCTGAACACCGGGGAGCTGTTTTTT.

The chain carries TRBV9 and TRBJ2-2; a possible D gene is TRBD1 (5 bases). Germline V gene data show CDR1 as SGDLS and CDR2 as YYNGEE. V gave up 9 bases and J gave up 0 bases, with 9 bases separating them. This CDR3 comprises 13 residues. The DNA of the CDR3 is TGTGCCACGACAGCTGCGAACACCGGGGAGCTGTTTTTT. Its translation: CATTAANTGELFF.

This chain connects TRBV5-5 to TRBJ2-3; no clear D. Germline CDR1 SGHKS, CDR2 YYEKEE (reference sequence). The length of the CDR3 is 15 residues. Trimming took off 0 bases at V and 3 bases at J, with 11 bases between the two ends. The CDR3 reads CASSLGVPQTDTQYF. DNA of the CDR3: TGTGCCAGCAGCTTGGGGGTGCCGCAAACAGATACGCAGTATTTT.

The genes are TRBV9 and TRBJ2-3; 7 bases match TRBD2. Trimming removed 4 bases from V and 2 bases from J; junction bases left unmatched: 7. The CDR3 sequence is 15 residues long. Germline CDR1 reads SGDLS; CDR2 reads YYNGEE. The chain's CDR3 is CASSLSGLDTDTQYF. DNA for the CDR3: TGTGCCAGCAGCCTTAGTGGACTAGACACAGATACGCAGTATTTT.

The chain links TRBV7-9 to TRBJ1-2, with a weak D call TRBD1 (6 bases). Germline loops: CDR1 SEHNR, CDR2 FQNEAQ (reference sequence). V lost 4 bases to trimming and J lost 3 bases, with 18 bases between them. This CDR3 comprises 16 residues. The CDR3 nucleotides are TGTGCCAGCAGCTCCGGGGGGGCAGGGCTGCACTATGGCTACACCTTC. This gives the protein CASSSGGAGLHYGYTF.

The rearrangement uses TRBV7-2 and TRBJ2-1, with D perhaps matching TRBD2 (6 bases). The CDR3 is 13 residues long. CDR1 SGHTA and CDR2 FQGNSA come from the germline V gene. Trimming removed 0 bases from V and 8 bases from J, with 8 bases in between. CDR3 nucleotides: TGTGCCAGCAGCTTAGCCAGGGAGGATGAGCAGTTCTTC. Encoded protein: CASSLAREDEQFF.

This clone is a singleton in its sample. The chain combines TRBV7-6 with TRBJ2-1, with D tentatively TRBD2 (5 bases). The CDR3 covers 15 residues. V dropped 6 bases and J dropped 3 bases, with 15 bases sitting between them. Germline loops: CDR1 SGHVS, CDR2 FNYEAQ. The CDR3: CASSLEGSRYNEQFF. CDR3 nucleotide sequence: TGTGCCAGCAGTCTCGAGGGCTCGCGCTACAATGAGCAGTTCTTC.

This chain uses TRBV18 with TRBJ2-2, with 9 positions matching TRBD2. CDR3 size: 15 residues. Germline V gene data show CDR1 as KGHSH and CDR2 as LQKENI. With V trimmed by 3 bases and J by 2 bases, 1 base remained unmatched. CDR3 nucleotides: TGTGCCAGCTCACCGACTAGCGGCAACACCGGGGAGCTGTTTTTT. The encoded protein is CASSPTSGNTGELFF.

V is TRBV5-1 and J is TRBJ1-2, with TRBD1 matching over 8 bases. Germline CDR1 and CDR2: SGHRS and YFSETQ. The V gene end was trimmed by 6 bases and the J gene end by 3 bases; junction bases not matched to a gene: 13. CDR3 length equals 16 residues. The chain's CDR3 is CASTSISGGAYYGYTF. CDR3 bases: TGCGCCAGCACCTCCATATCAGGGGGCGCCTACTATGGCTACACCTTC.